This T cell receptor (beta chain) was identified in a study of T cell responses to AZD1222 COVID-19 vaccine. The assay was immunoSEQ multiplex PCR, and TCRdb's table has in-frame clones only and misses some. The data show roughly 150,000 clones, around 93% seen once. Comments on this clone: The sample has other DNA sequences that encode this CDR3 too.

Germline CDR1 reads MDHEN; CDR2 reads SYDVKM. The CDR3 sequence is 14 residues long. The ends lost 6 bases at V and 1 base at J; junction bases unmatched: 4. The sample in question was peripheral blood, obtained on day 0 of AZD1222 vaccination. This TCR was sampled from an adult in good health. The rearrangement joins TRBV28 to TRBJ2-7; 9 nucleotides align to TRBD1. The CDR3, as DNA: TGTGCCAGCAGATCCGGGACAGGGTCCTACGAGCAGTACTTC. Its protein product is CASRSGTGSYEQYF.